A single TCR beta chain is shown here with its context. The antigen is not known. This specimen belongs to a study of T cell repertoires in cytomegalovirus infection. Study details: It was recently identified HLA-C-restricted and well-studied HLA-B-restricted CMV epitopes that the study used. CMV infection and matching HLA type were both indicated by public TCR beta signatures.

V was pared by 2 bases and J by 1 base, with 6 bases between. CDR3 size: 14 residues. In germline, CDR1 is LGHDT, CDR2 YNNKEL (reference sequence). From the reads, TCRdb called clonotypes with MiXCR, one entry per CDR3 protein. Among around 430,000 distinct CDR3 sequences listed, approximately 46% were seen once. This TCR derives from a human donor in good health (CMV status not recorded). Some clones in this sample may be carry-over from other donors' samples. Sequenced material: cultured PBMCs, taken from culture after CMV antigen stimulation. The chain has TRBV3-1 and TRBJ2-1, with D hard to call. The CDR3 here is CASSQRPSYNEQFF. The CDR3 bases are TGTGCCAGCAGCCAAAGGCCATCCTACAATGAGCAGTTCTTC.